Listed here are 16 T cell receptor beta chains from one sample, sequenced in a study of blood T cell repertoires in COVID-19. Generated by immunoSEQ multiplex PCR, the TCRdb table keeps only in-frame clones and is missing some. The sample includes 190,000 or so clones, around 91% of them seen just once. Sequenced material: peripheral blood. These receptors came from a man aged 45-60 years with acute or convalescent COVID-19.

This sequence joins TRBV20-1 and TRBJ1-6; D is possibly TRBD1 (5 bases). The V and J ends lost 3 bases and 1 base respectively, with 16 bases between them. Germline V lookup: CDR1 DFQATT, CDR2 SNEGSKA (reference sequence). CDR3 length: 17 amino acids. The CDR3 reads CSASRVRALSYNSPLHF. Written as DNA, the CDR3 is TGCAGTGCTAGTCGTGTCAGGGCCCTTTCCTATAATTCACCCCTCCACTTT.

The chain employs TRBV7-9 and TRBJ1-2; 7 bases line up with TRBD1. The CDR3 extends over 15 amino acids. With V trimmed by 4 bases and J by 3 bases, 8 bases remained unmatched. The germline gives CDR1 SEHNR, CDR2 FQNEAQ (reference sequence). In nucleotides, the CDR3 is TGTGCCAGCAGCTCCAAGACAGGGCCATACTATGGCTACACCTTC. Translation gives CASSSKTGPYYGYTF.

The chain recombines TRBV11-2 with TRBJ2-3; 7 bases agree with TRBD1. The CDR3 has 13 amino acids. J lost 3 bases, V lost 6 bases, and 3 bases had no gene match. Germline CDR1 reads SGHAT; CDR2 reads FQNNGV. The CDR3 region is CASSSGQTDTQYF. For the CDR3, the DNA is TGTGCCAGCAGTTCGGGACAGACAGATACGCAGTATTTT.

The chain couples TRBV4-2 to TRBJ1-2, with D tentatively TRBD1 (6 bases). The germline V gene encodes CDR1 LGHNA and CDR2 YNFKEQ. V dropped 0 bases and J dropped 6 bases, with 23 bases sitting between them. The CDR3 contains 18 residues. The CDR3 reads CASSQEVIQGSTLNGYTF. CDR3 DNA sequence: TGTGCCAGCAGCCAAGAGGTCATACAGGGCTCTACCCTAAATGGCTACACCTTC.

The chain employs TRBV4-3 and TRBJ1-2, with 8 bases fitting TRBD1. The germline V gene has CDR1 LGHNA and CDR2 YSLEER. The CDR3 has 15 residues. The V segment lost 0 bases and the J segment 7 bases; nucleotides outside the gene matches: 7. CDR3 residues: CASSQEVQGALGYTF. The DNA for the CDR3 is TGCGCCAGCAGCCAAGAGGTCCAGGGGGCGCTTGGCTACACCTTC.

The genes are TRBV19 and TRBJ2-4, with TRBD1 as a possible D gene (6 bases). Trimming removed 7 bases from V and 0 bases from J, with 16 bases in between. The germline V gene encodes CDR1 LNHDA and CDR2 SQIVND (reference sequence). The CDR3 has 16 residues. CDR3 in amino acids: CASTARQVRAKNIQYF. For the CDR3, the DNA is TGTGCCAGTACCGCTAGACAGGTCCGAGCCAAAAACATTCAGTACTTC.

This chain joins TRBV10-3 and TRBJ2-2; 10 bases fit TRBD2. Per the germline V gene, CDR1 is ENHRY and CDR2 is SYGVKD. J lost 6 bases, V lost 7 bases, and 8 bases had no gene match. The CDR3 spans 15 residues. The CDR3 DNA reads TGTGCCATCAAATCTAGCGGGAGTTTAGCCGGGGAGCTGTTTTTT. Amino acid sequence: CAIKSSGSLAGELFF.

There are a few counts of this clone. The rearrangement uses TRBV4-2 and TRBJ1-1; 7 nucleotides align to TRBD1. Trimming at V came to 6 bases and at J to 5 bases, leaving 3 bases not matched to a gene. Looked up from germline, CDR1 is LGHNA and CDR2 is YNFKEQ. The CDR3 loop spans 12 amino acids. CDR3 nucleotides: TGTGCCAGCAGGACAGGGTTGACTGAAGCTTTCTTT. It yields the protein CASRTGLTEAFF.

The CDR3 nucleotides are TGTGCCAGCAGTTTACCTCTAGCGCAAGAGACCCAGTACTTC. It translates to CASSLPLAQETQYF. V usage is TRBV28 and J usage is TRBJ2-5; D might be TRBD2 (6 bases). This CDR3 spans 14 amino acids. The germline gives CDR1 MDHEN, CDR2 SYDVKM. Trimming removed 2 bases at V and 2 bases at J, with 9 bases between.

This chain connects TRBV4-2 to TRBJ2-3, with TRBD2 matching over 14 bases. The germline gives CDR1 LGHNA, CDR2 YNFKEQ. This CDR3 is built from 18 residues. Losses at the gene ends were 0 bases for V and 6 bases for J; bases not matched to a gene: 8. CDR3 sequence: CASSQDLGLAGGGDTQYF. Here the CDR3 DNA reads TGTGCCAGCAGCCAAGATCTCGGACTAGCGGGAGGAGGGGATACGCAGTATTTT.

Remarks on this clone: Other DNA sequences in the same sample also yield this CDR3. V gene TRBV30 combines with J gene TRBJ1-1, with D perhaps TRBD1 (5 bases). CDR1 is GTSNPN and CDR2 is SVGIG in the germline V gene (reference sequence). V was cut by 0 bases and J by 4 bases, with 9 bases left in between. The CDR3 is 13 residues long. The CDR3 sequence: CAWSVRGGTEAFF. CDR3 nucleotides: TGTGCCTGGAGTGTACGGGGGGGCACTGAAGCTTTCTTT.

The rearrangement links TRBV5-4 to TRBJ1-1; TRBD1 matches 7 bases. Germline V gene data show CDR1 as SGHNT and CDR2 as YYREEE (reference sequence). Germline trimming cut 7 bases from V and 1 base from J; bases unmatched to any gene: 1. CDR3 size: 12 residues. The CDR3 nucleotides are TGTGCCAGCGGGACAGAGAACACTGAAGCTTTCTTT. Protein: CASGTENTEAFF.

V usage is TRBV18 and J usage is TRBJ2-2; 9 nucleotides line up with TRBD1. J was trimmed by 5 bases and V by 4 bases; bases with no gene match: 8. The CDR3 spans 16 residues. Germline V lookup: CDR1 KGHSH, CDR2 LQKENI. In nucleotides, the CDR3 is TGTGCCAGCTCACTTCCCGGGACAGGGCGGACCGGGGAGCTGTTTTTT. It yields the protein CASSLPGTGRTGELFF.

CDR3 protein: CASSQDPTGGMNTEAFF. CDR3 coding DNA: TGCGCCAGCAGCCAAGACCCAACAGGGGGCATGAACACTGAAGCTTTCTTT. J is TRBJ1-1 and V is TRBV4-3; 9 bases are a match to TRBD1. Germline CDR1 reads LGHNA; CDR2 reads YSLEER. Losses at the gene ends were 0 bases for V and 0 bases for J; bases not matched to a gene: 5. The CDR3 has 17 amino acids.

The J gene is TRBJ1-2, the V gene TRBV12-3 or TRBV12-4, with TRBD1 matching over 7 bases. The CDR3 consists of 13 residues. Unmatched junction bases numbered 5, after V lost 6 bases and J lost 4 bases. The DNA for the CDR3 is TGTGCCAGCAGCCGACAGGGTCGCTATGGCTACACCTTC. Residues: CASSRQGRYGYTF.

This chain links TRBV5-1 with TRBJ2-1; 8 bases are shared with TRBD1. CDR3 size: 12 residues. The V gene end was trimmed by 5 bases and the J gene end by 14 bases; junction bases not matched to a gene: 9. In germline, CDR1 is SGHRS, CDR2 YFSETQ. The DNA for the CDR3 is TGCGCCAGCAGGTTAGGACAGGGCCGAGAGTTCTTC. Translating gives CASRLGQGREFF.